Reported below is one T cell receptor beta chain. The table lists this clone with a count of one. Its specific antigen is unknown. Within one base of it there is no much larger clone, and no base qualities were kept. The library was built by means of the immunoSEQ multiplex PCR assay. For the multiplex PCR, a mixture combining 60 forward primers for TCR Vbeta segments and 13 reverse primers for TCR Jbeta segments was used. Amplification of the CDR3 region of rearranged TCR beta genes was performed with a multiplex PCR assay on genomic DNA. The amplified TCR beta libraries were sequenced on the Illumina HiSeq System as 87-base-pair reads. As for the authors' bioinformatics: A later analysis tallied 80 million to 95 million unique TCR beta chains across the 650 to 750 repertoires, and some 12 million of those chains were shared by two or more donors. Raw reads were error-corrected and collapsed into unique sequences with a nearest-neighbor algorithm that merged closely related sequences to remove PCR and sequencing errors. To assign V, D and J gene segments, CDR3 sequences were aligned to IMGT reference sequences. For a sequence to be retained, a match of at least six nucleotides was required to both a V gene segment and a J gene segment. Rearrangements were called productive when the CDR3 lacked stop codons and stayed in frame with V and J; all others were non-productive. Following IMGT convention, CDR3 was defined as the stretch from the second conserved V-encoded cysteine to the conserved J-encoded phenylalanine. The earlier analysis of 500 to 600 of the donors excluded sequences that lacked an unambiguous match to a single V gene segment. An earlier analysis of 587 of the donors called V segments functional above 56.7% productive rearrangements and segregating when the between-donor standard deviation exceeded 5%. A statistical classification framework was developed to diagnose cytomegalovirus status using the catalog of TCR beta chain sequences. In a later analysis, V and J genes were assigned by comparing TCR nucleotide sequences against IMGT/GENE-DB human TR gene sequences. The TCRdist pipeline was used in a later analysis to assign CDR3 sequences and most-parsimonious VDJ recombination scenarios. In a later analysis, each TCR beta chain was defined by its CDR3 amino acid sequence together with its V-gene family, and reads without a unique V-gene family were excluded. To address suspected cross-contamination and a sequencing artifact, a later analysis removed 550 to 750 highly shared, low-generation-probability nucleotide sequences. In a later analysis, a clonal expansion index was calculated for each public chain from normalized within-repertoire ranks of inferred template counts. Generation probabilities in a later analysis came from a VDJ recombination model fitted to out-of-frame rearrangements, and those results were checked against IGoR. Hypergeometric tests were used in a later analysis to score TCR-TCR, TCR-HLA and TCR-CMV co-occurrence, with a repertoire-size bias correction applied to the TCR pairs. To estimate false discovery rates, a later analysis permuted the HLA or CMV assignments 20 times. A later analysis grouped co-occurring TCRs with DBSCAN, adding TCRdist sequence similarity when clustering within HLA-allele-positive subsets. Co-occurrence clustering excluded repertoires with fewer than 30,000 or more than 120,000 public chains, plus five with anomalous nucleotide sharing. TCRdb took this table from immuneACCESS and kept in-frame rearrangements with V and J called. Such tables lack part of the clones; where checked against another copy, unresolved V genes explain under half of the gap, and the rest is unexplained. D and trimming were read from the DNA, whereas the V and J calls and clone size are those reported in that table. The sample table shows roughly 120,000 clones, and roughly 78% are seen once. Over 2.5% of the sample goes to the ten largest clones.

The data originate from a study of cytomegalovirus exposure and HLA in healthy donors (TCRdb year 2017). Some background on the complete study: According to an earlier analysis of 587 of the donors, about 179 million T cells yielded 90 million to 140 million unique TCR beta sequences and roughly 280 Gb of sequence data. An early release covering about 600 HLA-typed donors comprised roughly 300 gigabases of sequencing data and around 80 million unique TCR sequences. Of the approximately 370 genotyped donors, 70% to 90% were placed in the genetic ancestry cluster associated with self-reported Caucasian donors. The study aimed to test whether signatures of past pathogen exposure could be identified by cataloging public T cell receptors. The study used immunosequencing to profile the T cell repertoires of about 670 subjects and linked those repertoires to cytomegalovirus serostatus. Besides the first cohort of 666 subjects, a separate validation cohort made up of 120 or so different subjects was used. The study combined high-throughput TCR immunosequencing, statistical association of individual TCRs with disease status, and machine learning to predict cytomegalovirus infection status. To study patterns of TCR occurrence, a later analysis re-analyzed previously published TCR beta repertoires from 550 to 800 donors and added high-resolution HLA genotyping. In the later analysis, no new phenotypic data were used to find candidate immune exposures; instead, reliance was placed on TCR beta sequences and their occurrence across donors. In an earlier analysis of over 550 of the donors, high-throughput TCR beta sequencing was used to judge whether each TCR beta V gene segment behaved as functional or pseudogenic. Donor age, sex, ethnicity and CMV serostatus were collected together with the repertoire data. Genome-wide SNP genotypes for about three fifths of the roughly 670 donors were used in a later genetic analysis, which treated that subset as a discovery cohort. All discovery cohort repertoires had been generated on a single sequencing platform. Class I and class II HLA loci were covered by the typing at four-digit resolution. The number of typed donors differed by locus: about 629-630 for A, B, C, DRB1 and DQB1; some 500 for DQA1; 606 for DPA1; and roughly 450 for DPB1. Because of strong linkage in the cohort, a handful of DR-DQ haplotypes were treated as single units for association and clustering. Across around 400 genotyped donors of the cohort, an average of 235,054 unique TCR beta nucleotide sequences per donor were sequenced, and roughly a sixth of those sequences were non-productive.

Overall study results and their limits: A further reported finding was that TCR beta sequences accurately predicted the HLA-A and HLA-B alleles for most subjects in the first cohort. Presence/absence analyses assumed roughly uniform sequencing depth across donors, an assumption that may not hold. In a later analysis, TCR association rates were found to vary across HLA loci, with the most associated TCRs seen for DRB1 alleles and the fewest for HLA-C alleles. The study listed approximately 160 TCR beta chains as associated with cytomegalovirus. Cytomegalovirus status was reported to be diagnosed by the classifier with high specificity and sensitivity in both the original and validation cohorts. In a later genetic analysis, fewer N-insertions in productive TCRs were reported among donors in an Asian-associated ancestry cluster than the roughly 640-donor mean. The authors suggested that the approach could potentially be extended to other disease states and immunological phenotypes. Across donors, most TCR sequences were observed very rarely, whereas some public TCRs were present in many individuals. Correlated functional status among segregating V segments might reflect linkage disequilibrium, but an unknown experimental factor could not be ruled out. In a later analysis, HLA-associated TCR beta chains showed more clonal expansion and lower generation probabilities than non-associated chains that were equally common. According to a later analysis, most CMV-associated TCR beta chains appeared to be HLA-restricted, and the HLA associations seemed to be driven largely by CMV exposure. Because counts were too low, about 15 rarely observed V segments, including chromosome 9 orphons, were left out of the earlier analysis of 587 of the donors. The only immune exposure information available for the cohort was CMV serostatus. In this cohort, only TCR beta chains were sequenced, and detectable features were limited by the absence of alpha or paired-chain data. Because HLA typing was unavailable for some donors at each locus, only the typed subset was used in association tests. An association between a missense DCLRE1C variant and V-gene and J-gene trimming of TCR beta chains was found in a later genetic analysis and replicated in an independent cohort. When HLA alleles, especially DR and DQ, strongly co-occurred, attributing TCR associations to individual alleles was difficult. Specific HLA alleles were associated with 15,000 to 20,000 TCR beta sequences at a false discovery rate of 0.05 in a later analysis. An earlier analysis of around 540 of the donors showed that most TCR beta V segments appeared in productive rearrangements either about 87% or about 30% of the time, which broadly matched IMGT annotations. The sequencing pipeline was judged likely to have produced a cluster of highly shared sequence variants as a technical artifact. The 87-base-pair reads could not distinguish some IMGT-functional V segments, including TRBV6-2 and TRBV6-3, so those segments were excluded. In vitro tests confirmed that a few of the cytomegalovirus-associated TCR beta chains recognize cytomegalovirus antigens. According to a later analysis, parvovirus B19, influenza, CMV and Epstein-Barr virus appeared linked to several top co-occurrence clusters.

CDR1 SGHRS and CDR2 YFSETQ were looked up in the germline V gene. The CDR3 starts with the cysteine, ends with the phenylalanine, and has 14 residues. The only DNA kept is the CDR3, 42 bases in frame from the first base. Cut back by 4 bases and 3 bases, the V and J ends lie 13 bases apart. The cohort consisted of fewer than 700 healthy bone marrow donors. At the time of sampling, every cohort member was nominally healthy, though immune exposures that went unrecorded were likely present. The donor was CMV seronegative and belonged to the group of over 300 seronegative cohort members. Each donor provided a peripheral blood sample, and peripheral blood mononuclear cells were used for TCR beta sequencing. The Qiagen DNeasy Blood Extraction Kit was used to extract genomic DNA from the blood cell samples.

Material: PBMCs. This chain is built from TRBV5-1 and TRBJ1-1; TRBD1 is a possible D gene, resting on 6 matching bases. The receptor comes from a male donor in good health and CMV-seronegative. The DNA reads TGCGCCAGCAGCCTAGGGGCAGGGGACACTGAAGCTTTCTTT. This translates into CASSLGAGDTEAFF.